A selection of T cell receptor beta chains follows, all from one sample in a study of shared clonotypes between healthy human individuals. The data were produced by immunoSEQ multiplex PCR, yet TCRdb's version contains in-frame clones alone and is incomplete. The sample carries about 1.5 million clones, 98% recorded once. Sequenced input: naive CD4+ T cells sorted from blood. These receptors came from a man aged 25 to 40 in good health. Both conserved end residues are part of each CDR3. A D gene is named only where the DNA matches it firmly. Not all rows give a size; the values are once, few, many and, for expanded clones, a class.

DNA,CDR3,V,size,J,D
TGTGCCAGCAGCTTCGGACCCGCCTACAATGAGCAGTTCTTC,CASSFGPAYNEQFF,TRBV11-3,NA,TRBJ2-1,NA
TGTGCCATCAGTGAGTCTTACAGGGTGTACGAGCAGTACTTC,CAISESYRVYEQYF,TRBV10-3,NA,TRBJ2-7,NA
TGTGCCAGCAGCGCCCAGGGGGCGACTAATGAAAAACTGTTTTTT,CASSAQGATNEKLFF,TRBV5-6,NA,TRBJ1-4,TRBD1
TGTGCCTGGAGTCTAACGACAGGGACTCAAGAGACCCAGTACTTC,CAWSLTTGTQETQYF,TRBV30,NA,TRBJ2-5,NA
TGTGCCAGCTCACCTCCCGGGACGGCGTCCTACGAGCAGTACTTC,CASSPPGTASYEQYF,TRBV18,NA,TRBJ2-7,NA
TGTGCCAGCAGCTTTGGGACTAGCGGGAGAACCTACGAGCAGTACTTC,CASSFGTSGRTYEQYF,TRBV5-4,NA,TRBJ2-7,TRBD2
TGTGCCAGCGGAACGGGGCCAGCCTACGAGCAGTACTTC,CASGTGPAYEQYF,TRBV28,NA,TRBJ2-7,NA
TGTGCCAGCAGGGGACAGGGGGACACTGAAGCTTTCTTT,CASRGQGDTEAFF,TRBV11-3,NA,TRBJ1-1,TRBD1
TGTGCCATCAGTCCTGACAGGCCTAGCACAGATACGCAGTATTTT,CAISPDRPSTDTQYF,TRBV10-3,once,TRBJ2-3,NA
TGTGCCAGCAGTTTTGCCGGGCTCGAGCAGTACTTC,CASSFAGLEQYF,TRBV28,NA,TRBJ2-7,NA
TGCGCCAGCAGCTTACCCGGGAGAACTGAAGCTTTCTTT,CASSLPGRTEAFF,TRBV5-1,NA,TRBJ1-1,NA
TGTGCCAGCAGTGGGCTCCAAAGCTACAATGAGCAGTTCTTC,CASSGLQSYNEQFF,TRBV28,NA,TRBJ2-1,NA
TGTGCCAGCAGTATACACCCGCAGGAACCCCTGTATGAAAAACTGTTTTTT,CASSIHPQEPLYEKLFF,TRBV28,NA,TRBJ1-4,NA
TGTGCCAGCAGCCCGAAGACAGAGCTGCTTCCTAACTATGGCTACACCTTC,CASSPKTELLPNYGYTF,TRBV5-4,NA,TRBJ1-2,NA
TGTGCCAGCAGCTTTAGGAGAAATGAAAAACTGTTTTTT,CASSFRRNEKLFF,TRBV7-9,NA,TRBJ1-4,NA
TGCGCCAGCAGCGCCGGGACAGCGGAACAGACCCAGTACTTC,CASSAGTAEQTQYF,TRBV5-1,NA,TRBJ2-5,TRBD1
TGCGCCAGCAGCCCCGACCTGAATCTGAACACTGAAGCTTTCTTT,CASSPDLNLNTEAFF,TRBV5-1,NA,TRBJ1-1,NA
TGTGCCAGTAGGGACTCCTACGAGCAGTACTTC,CASRDSYEQYF,TRBV19,NA,TRBJ2-7,NA
TGTGCCAGCAGCTTGTTACTCCTGCCCTACGAGCAGTACTTC,CASSLLLLPYEQYF,TRBV5-6,NA,TRBJ2-7,NA
TGTGCCAGCAGGGCGGGATTCGGGGGCAGGGGCTACACCTTC,CASRAGFGGRGYTF,TRBV28,NA,TRBJ1-2,NA
TGTGCCAGCAGCACCGGGACTAGCGGTTACAATGAGCAGTTCTTC,CASSTGTSGYNEQFF,TRBV27,once,TRBJ2-1,TRBD2
TGTGCCAGCAGTTTGTCAGGGGGGATAAACAATCAGCCCCAGCATTTT,CASSLSGGINNQPQHF,TRBV28,NA,TRBJ1-5,TRBD1
TGTGCCAGCAGCGCCCGGGGTGGTGAGCAGTTCTTC,CASSARGGEQFF,TRBV7-2,NA,TRBJ2-1,NA
TGTGCCAGCAGAGATTCGGGCACAGATACGCAGTATTTT,CASRDSGTDTQYF,TRBV11-2,NA,TRBJ2-3,NA
TGTGCCAGCAGTACCACCTACGAGCAGTACTTC,CASSTTYEQYF,TRBV6-1,NA,TRBJ2-7,NA
TGTGCCAGCAGCTTACAAGCGAGCTCCTACGAGCAGTACTTC,CASSLQASSYEQYF,TRBV5-4,NA,TRBJ2-7,NA
TGTGCCAGTAGTCTGGTAAGAGACAGGGGTTACGAGCAGTACTTC,CASSLVRDRGYEQYF,TRBV19,NA,TRBJ2-7,TRBD1
TGTGCCAGCAGCTTCGCGGGAGAGCCCGAGCAGTACTTC,CASSFAGEPEQYF,TRBV7-9,NA,TRBJ2-7,TRBD2